This TCR beta chain is drawn from a study of T cell responses to AZD1222 COVID-19 vaccine. Profiled with immunoSEQ multiplex PCR; TCRdb holds only in-frame clones, not every one. The data show 95,000 to 100,000 clones, just over 90% seen once. The specimen was peripheral blood, collected on day 0 of AZD1222 vaccination. The receptor comes from an adult in good health.

CDR3 bases: TGTGCCAGCAGCTTGAGCTCCTACAATGAGCAGTTCTTC. It encodes CASSLSSYNEQFF. J is TRBJ2-1 and V is TRBV7-2; D gene unclear. The CDR3 has 13 amino acids. Germline CDR1 and CDR2: SGHTA and FQGNSA. The ends were cut back, 3 bases at V and 0 bases at J, with 3 bases in the middle.